This T cell receptor beta chain was sequenced for a study of T cells expressing NK-cell markers. Remarks on this clonotype: Its specificity is not known.

The CDR3 has 15 residues. Germline values: CDR1 SGHTS, CDR2 YDEGEE. Findings and caveats of the study: Once again these clonotypes came out on top in the CD3+CD56-NKG2C+ fraction of several donors.

Beta-chain TCR cDNA was generated via 5'RACE template switching with UMIs. TCRdb reprocessed the 5' RACE reads and reports one entry per CDR3 protein, with no DNA. The sample has 300,000 or so distinct CDR3 sequences, and its top ten clones hold 4% to 5%. This sequence was found in a woman between 18 and 75 years old in good health. The specimen was blood T cells: a sorted CD56 or NKG2C T cell subset, CD4+ or CD8+ T cells, or bulk PBMC T cells (not recorded which). The chain uses TRBV5-8 and TRBJ1-1; TCRdb gives TRBD1 as the D gene, but with no DNA this cannot be confirmed. The CDR3 sequence is CASSPRGRGNTEAFF.